This T cell receptor (beta chain) was sequenced in a study of shared clonotypes between healthy human individuals. Study results and limitations: Richness estimates generally favored naive over memory subsets.

From germline, CDR1 is ENHRY and CDR2 SYGVKD. This CDR3 has 13 residues. V trimming: 6 bases; J trimming: 8 bases; junction bases outside the gene matches: 2. Donors included only healthy HIV-negative adults lacking recent acute infections or vaccinations. Turning to this clone: As yet, its antigen is unknown.

The assay was carried out at the deep level. Using about 220 ng DNA, 30,000 or so T cell genomes, the sorted-subset replicate PCRs were run. The method was immunoSEQ multiplex PCR; TCRdb's version includes in-frame clones alone and lacks a portion of them. The sample has about 1.1 million clones, around three quarters seen once. Input material: memory CD4+ T cells from PBMCs. Sample subset: CD45RA-negative fraction. The clonotype originates from a man between 18 and 29 years old in good health. Some clones in this sample may be carry-over from other donors' samples. V gene TRBV10-3 combines with J gene TRBJ2-1; 12 bases are shared with TRBD2. The CDR3 DNA sequence: TGTGCCATCAGGCGACTAGCGGGAGATGAGCAGTTCTTC. Its translation is CAIRRLAGDEQFF.